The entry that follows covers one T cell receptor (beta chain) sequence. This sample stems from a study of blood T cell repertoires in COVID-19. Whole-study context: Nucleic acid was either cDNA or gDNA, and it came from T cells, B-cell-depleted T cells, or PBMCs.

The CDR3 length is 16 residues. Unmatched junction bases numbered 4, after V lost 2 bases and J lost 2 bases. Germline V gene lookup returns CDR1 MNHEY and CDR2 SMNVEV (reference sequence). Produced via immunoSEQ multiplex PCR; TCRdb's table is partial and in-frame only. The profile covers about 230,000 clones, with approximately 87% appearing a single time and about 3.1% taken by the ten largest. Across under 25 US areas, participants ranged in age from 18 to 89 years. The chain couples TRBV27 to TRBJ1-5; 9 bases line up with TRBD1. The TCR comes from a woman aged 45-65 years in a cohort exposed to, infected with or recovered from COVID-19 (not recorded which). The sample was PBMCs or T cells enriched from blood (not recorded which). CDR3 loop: CASSLRGQGGNQPQHF. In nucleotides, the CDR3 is TGTGCCAGCAGTTTACGGGGACAGGGAGGCAATCAGCCCCAGCATTTT.